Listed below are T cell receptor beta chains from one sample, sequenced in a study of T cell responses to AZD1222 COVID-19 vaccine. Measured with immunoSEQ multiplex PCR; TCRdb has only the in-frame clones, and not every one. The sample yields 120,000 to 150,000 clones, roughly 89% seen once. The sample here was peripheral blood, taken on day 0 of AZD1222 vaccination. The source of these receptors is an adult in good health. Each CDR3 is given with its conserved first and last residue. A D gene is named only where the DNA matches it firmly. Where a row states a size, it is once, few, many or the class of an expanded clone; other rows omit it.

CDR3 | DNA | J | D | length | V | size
CASSHVVAGDSYEQYF | TGCGCCAGCAGCCATGTGGTAGCGGGAGATTCCTACGAGCAGTACTTC | TRBJ2-7 | TRBD2 | 16 | TRBV4-1 | few
CASSSMPTGSFAYGYTF | TGTGCCAGCAGTTCCATGCCGACAGGAAGTTTTGCCTATGGCTACACCTTC | TRBJ1-2 | . | 17 | TRBV6-2/TRBV6-3 | .
CASSLDRRDQPQHF | TGTGCCAGCAGCTTAGATCGAAGGGATCAGCCCCAGCATTTT | TRBJ1-5 | . | 14 | TRBV11-2 | once
CASNYLTGSGANVLTF | TGTGCCAGTAATTACCTAACAGGCTCTGGGGCCAACGTCCTGACTTTC | TRBJ2-6 | . | 16 | TRBV19 | .
CASSLQASNYGYTF | TGCGCCAGCAGCTTGCAAGCATCTAACTATGGCTACACCTTC | TRBJ1-2 | . | 14 | TRBV5-1 | few
CASSQDFGGGGYTF | TGTGCCAGCAGCCAAGATTTTGGTGGGGGTGGCTACACCTTC | TRBJ1-2 | . | 14 | TRBV3-1/TRBV3-2 | .
CASSPRGLNEQFF | TGTGCCAGCAGTCCTCGGGGCCTAAATGAGCAGTTCTTC | TRBJ2-1 | . | 13 | TRBV12-3/TRBV12-4 | .
CASSPGQGWGEQYF | TGTGCCAGCAGCCCGGGACAGGGGTGGGGCGAGCAGTACTTC | TRBJ2-7 | TRBD1 | 14 | TRBV7-2 | once
CASSTPPNTGELFF | TGTGCCAGCAGCACGCCACCGAACACCGGGGAGCTGTTTTTT | TRBJ2-2 | . | 14 | TRBV7-2 | .
CASSLYPNSYNEQFF | TGTGCCAGCAGTTTATATCCAAACTCCTACAATGAGCAGTTCTTC | TRBJ2-1 | . | 15 | TRBV28 | .
CASSRDSSYGYTF | TGTGCCAGCAGTCGGGACAGCTCCTATGGCTACACCTTC | TRBJ1-2 | TRBD1 | 13 | TRBV6-6 | once
CASSFGTGNYGYTF | TGTGCCAGCAGCTTCGGGACAGGGAACTATGGCTACACCTTC | TRBJ1-2 | TRBD1 | 14 | TRBV5-6 | .
CASSPPPRQGQRGSPLHF | TGCGCCAGCAGCCCTCCGCCCCGACAGGGTCAAAGGGGATCACCCCTCCACTTT | TRBJ1-6 | TRBD1 | 18 | TRBV4-1 | few
CASSLRVLAGESNEQFF | TGCGCCAGCAGCTTGCGGGTCCTAGCGGGAGAATCCAATGAGCAGTTCTTC | TRBJ2-1 | TRBD2 | 17 | TRBV5-1 | once
CASSYRRGDDYTF | TGTGCCAGCAGTTACCGCCGCGGGGACGACTACACCTTC | TRBJ1-2 | . | 13 | TRBV6-2/TRBV6-3 | .